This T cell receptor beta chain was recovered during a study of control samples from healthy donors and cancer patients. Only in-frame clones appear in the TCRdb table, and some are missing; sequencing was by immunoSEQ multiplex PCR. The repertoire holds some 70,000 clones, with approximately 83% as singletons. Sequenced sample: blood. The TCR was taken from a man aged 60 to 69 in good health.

In nucleotides, the CDR3 is TGTGCCAGCAGTGGGACTAGCAACATTCAGTACTTC. Protein: CASSGTSNIQYF. The chain is built from TRBV27 and TRBJ2-4; TRBD2 matches 9 bases. The CDR3 is 12 amino acids. V shed 5 bases, J shed 7 bases, and the junction held 0 bases outside the gene matches. Per germline, CDR1 MNHEY and CDR2 SMNVEV (reference sequence).